This TCR beta chain was identified during a study of cytomegalovirus exposure and HLA in healthy donors. The length of the CDR3 is 12 residues. Germline-derived CDR1 and CDR2 are GTSNPN and SVGIG (reference sequence). V gave up 3 bases and J gave up 8 bases, with 10 bases separating them. A word on this clone: Its antigen is currently unknown.

In the PCR, 60 Vbeta and 13 Jbeta primers were used. TCRdb's copy holds only in-frame clones and misses some; the assay was immunoSEQ multiplex PCR. The sample carries 150,000 to 200,000 clones, about 80% recorded once. Findings and caveats of the study: The likely origin of a cluster of highly shared sequence variants was a sequencing artifact. The study found most TCR sequences rare, yet found some public TCRs in many donors. Sequencing depth across donors, presence/absence analyses assumed, was roughly uniform. Differences between HLA loci emerged in a later analysis of TCR association rates, with DRB1 most and HLA-C fewest.

Source material: PBMCs. The sequence came from a woman aged 40 to 50 in good health and CMV-seronegative. The V call is TRBV30, the J call TRBJ1-4; D might be TRBD1 (5 bases). The CDR3 sequence: CAWSAGEEKLFF. The CDR3 region has the DNA TGTGCCTGGAGCGCGGGGGAAGAAAAACTGTTTTTT.